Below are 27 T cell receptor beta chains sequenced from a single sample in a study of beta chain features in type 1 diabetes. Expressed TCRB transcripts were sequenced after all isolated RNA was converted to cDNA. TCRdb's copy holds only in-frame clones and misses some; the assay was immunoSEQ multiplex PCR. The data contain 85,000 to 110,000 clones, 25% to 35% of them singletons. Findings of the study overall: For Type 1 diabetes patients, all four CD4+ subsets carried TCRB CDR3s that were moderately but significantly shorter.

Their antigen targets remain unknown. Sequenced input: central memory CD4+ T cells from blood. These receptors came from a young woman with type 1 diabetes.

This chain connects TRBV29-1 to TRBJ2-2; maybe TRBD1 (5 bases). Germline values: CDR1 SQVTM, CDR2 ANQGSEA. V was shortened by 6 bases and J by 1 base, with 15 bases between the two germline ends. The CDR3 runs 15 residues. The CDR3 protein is CSVPNAGQNTGELFF. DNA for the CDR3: TGCAGCGTCCCTAATGCCGGACAGAACACCGGGGAGCTGTTTTTT.

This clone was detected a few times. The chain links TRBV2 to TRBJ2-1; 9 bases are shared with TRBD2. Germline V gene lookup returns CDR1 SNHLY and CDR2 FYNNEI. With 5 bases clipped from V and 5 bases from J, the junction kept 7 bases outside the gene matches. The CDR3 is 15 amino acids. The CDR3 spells CASSPYAGGNNEQFF. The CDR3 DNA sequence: TGTGCCAGCAGTCCGTATGCGGGAGGGAACAATGAGCAGTTCTTC.

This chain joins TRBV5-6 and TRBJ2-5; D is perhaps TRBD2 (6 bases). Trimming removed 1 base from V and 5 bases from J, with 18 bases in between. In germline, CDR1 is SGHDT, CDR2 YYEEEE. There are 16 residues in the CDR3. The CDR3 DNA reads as TGTGCCAGCAGCTTGAGTCGGGCGACTAGTGGGGAGACCCAGTACTTC. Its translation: CASSLSRATSGETQYF.

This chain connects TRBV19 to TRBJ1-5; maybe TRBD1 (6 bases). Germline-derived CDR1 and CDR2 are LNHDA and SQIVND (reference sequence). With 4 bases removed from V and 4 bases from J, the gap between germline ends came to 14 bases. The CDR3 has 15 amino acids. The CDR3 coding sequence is TGTGCCAGTAGTAAAACAGGGTGGGGGAATCAGCCCCAGCATTTT. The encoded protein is CASSKTGWGNQPQHF.

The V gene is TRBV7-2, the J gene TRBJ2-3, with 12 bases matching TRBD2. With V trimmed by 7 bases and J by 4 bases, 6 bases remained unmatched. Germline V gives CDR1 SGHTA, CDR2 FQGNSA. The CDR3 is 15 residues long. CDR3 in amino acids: CASILAGGVADTQYF. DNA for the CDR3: TGTGCCAGCATCCTAGCGGGAGGGGTTGCAGATACGCAGTATTTT.

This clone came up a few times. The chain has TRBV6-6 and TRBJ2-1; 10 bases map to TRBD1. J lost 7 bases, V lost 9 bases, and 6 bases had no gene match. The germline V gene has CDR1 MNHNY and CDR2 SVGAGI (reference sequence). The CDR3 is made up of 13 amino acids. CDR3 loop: CASRTGGRNEQFF. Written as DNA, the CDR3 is TGTGCCAGTAGGACAGGGGGGAGGAATGAGCAGTTCTTC.

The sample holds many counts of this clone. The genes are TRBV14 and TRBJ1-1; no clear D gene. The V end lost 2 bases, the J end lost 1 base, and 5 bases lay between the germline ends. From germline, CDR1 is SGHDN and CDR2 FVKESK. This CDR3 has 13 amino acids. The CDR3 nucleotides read TGTGCCAGCAGCCAAATCCGGAACACTGAAGCTTTCTTT. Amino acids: CASSQIRNTEAFF.

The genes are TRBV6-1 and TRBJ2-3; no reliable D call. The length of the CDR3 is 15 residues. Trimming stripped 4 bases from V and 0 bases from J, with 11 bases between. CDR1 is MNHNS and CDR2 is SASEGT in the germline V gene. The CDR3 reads CASSVGPSSTDTQYF. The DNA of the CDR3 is TGTGCCAGCAGTGTGGGCCCGAGCAGCACAGATACGCAGTATTTT.

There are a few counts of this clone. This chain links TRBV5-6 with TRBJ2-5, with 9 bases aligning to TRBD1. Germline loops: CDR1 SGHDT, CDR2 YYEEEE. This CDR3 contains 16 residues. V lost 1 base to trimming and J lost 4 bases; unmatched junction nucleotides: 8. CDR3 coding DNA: TGTGCCAGCAGCTTGTCCGACAGGGGGGAAGGAGAGACCCAGTACTTC. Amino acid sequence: CASSLSDRGEGETQYF.

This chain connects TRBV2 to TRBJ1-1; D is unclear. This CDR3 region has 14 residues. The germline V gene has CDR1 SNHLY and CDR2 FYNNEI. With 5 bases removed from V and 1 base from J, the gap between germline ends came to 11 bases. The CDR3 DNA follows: TGTGCCAGCAGTTGGTTACAGCAGAACACTGAAGCTTTCTTT. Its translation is CASSWLQQNTEAFF.

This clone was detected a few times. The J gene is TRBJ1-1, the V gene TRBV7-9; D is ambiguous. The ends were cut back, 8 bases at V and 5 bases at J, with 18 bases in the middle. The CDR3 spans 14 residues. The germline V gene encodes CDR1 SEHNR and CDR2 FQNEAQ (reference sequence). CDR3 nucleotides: TGTGCCAGCTCCCTGAGGGCCTCAATGACTGAAGCTTTCTTT. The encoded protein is CASSLRASMTEAFF.

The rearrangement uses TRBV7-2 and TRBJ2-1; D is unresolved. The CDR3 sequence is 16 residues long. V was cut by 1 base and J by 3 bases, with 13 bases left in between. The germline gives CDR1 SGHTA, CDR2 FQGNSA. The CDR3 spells CASSLGNPVYYNEQFF. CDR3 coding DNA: TGTGCCAGCAGCTTAGGTAACCCAGTTTACTACAATGAGCAGTTCTTC.

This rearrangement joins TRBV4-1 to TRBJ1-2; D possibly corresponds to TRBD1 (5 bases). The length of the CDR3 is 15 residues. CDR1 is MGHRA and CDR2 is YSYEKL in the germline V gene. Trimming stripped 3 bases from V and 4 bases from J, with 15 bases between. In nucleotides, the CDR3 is TGCGCCAGCAGCCATGAAGCCAGGGCCGCCTATGGCTACACCTTC. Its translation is CASSHEARAAYGYTF.

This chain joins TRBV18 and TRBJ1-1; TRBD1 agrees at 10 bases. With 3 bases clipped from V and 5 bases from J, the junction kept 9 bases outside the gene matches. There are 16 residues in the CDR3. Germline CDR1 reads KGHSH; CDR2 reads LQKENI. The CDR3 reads CASSPGQGPHETEAFF. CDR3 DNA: TGTGCCAGCTCACCGGGACAGGGGCCACATGAGACTGAAGCTTTCTTT.

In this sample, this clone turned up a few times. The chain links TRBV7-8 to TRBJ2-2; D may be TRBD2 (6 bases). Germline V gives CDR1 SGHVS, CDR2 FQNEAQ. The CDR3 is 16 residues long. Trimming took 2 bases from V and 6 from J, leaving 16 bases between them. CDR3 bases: TGTGCCAGCAGCTTAACTGGGGGGTCTGTGGCCGGGGAGCTGTTTTTT. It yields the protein CASSLTGGSVAGELFF. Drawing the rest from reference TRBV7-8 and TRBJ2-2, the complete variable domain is GAGVSQSPRYKVAKRGQDVALRCDPISGHVSLFWYQQALGQGPEFLTYFQNEAQLDKSGLPSDRFFAERPEGSVSTLKIQRTQQEDSAVYLCASSLTGGSVAGELFFGEGSRLTVL.

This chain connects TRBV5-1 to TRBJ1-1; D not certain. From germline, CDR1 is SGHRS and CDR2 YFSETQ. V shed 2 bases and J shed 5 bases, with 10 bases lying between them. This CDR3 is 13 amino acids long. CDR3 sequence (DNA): TGCGCCAGCAGCTTTATGAGTTTAACTGAAGCTTTCTTT. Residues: CASSFMSLTEAFF.

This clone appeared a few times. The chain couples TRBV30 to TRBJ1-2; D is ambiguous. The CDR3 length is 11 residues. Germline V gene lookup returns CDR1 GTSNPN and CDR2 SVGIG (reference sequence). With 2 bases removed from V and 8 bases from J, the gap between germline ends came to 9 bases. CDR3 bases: TGTGCCTGGAGTATCAATCTAGGCTACACCTTC. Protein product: CAWSINLGYTF.

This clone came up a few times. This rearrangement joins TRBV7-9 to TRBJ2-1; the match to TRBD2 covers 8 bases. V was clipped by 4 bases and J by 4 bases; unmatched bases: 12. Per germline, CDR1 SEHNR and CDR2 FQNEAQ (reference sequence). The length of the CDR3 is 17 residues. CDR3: CASSSKTTSGNYNEQFF. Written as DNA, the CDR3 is TGTGCCAGCAGCTCGAAAACCACTAGCGGTAATTACAATGAGCAGTTCTTC.

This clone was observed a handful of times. This CDR3 is CSADAGNEQFF. CDR3 bases: TGCAGTGCTGATGCGGGAAATGAGCAGTTCTTC. The V gene is TRBV20-1, the J gene TRBJ2-1, with D perhaps TRBD2 (6 bases). This CDR3 has 11 amino acids. Trimming shortened V by 5 bases and J by 7 bases, and 9 bases separated the two germline ends. CDR1 and CDR2 from the germline V gene are DFQATT and SNEGSKA (reference sequence).

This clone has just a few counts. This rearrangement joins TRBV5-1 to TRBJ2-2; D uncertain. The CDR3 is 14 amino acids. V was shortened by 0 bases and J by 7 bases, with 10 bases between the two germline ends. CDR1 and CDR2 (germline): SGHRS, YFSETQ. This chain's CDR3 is CASSLAQVGGELFF. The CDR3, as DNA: TGCGCCAGCAGCTTGGCTCAGGTTGGCGGGGAGCTGTTTTTT.

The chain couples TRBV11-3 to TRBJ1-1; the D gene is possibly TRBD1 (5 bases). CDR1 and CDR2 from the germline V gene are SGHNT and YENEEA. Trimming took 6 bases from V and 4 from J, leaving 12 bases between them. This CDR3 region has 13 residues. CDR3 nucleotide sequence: TGTGCCAGCAGAGACGGGGGGGGCACTGAAGCTTTCTTT. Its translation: CASRDGGGTEAFF.

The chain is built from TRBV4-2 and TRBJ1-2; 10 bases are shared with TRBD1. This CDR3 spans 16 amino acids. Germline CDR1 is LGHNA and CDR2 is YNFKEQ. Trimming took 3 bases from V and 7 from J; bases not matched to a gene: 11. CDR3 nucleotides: TGTGCCAGCAGCCAGGGTCGACAGGGGGCGCGAGGTGGCTACACCTTC. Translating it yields CASSQGRQGARGGYTF.

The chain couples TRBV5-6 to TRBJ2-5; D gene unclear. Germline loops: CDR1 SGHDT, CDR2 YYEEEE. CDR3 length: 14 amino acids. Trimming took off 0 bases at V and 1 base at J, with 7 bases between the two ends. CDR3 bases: TGTGCCAGCAGCTTGGGAGGATTCCAAGAGACCCAGTACTTC. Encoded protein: CASSLGGFQETQYF.

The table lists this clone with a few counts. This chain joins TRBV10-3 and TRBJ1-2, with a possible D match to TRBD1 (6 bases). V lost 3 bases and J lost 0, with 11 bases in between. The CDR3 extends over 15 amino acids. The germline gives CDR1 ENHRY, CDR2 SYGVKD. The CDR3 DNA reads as TGTGCCATCAGTGATGTGGGGGCGGCTAACTATGGCTACACCTTC. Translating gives CAISDVGAANYGYTF.

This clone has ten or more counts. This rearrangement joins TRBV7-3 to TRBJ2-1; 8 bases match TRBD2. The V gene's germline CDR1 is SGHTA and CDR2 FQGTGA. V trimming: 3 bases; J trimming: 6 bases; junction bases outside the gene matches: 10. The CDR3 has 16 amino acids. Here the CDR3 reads CASSFRGGTRGNEQFF. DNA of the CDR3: TGTGCCAGCAGCTTCCGGGGGGGGACTAGAGGCAATGAGCAGTTCTTC.

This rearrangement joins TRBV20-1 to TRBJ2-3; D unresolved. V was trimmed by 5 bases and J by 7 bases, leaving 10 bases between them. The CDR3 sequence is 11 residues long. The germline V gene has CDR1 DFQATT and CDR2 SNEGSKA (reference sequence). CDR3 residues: CSALTFYTQYF. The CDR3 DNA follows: TGCAGTGCTTTGACTTTTTATACGCAGTATTTT.

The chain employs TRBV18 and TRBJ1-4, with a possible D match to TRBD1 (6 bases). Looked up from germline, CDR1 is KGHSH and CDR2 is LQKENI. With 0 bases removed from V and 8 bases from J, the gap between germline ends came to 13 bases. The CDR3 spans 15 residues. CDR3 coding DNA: TGTGCCAGCTCACCACCGGGGGCCAGCGGAGAAAAACTGTTTTTT. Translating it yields CASSPPGASGEKLFF.